The 23 T cell receptor beta chains presented below share a single source sample, sequenced in a study of human T cells and chemical hapten exposure. TCRdb recomputed calls from the RACE reads with MiXCR, one row per CDR3 protein. The data show some 340,000 distinct CDR3 sequences, approximately 6.3% seen once. Sample time point: patch test 1, 2 weeks after DPC sensitization. Documented treatment: therapeutic diphenylcyclopropenone sensitization with weekly scalp DPC. Sequenced here: whole blood, sampled in connection with sensitization to the hapten diphenylcyclopropenone (DPC). The receptors derive from a woman aged 18-35 years with alopecia areata. Some clones in this sample may be carry-over from other donors' samples.

This clonotype was observed many times. The chain links TRBV3-1 to TRBJ1-1; possible D gene TRBD1, 5 bases. The CDR3 length is 15 residues. CDR1 LGHDT and CDR2 YNNKEL come from the germline V gene (reference sequence). The V end lost 3 bases, the J end lost 1 base, and 12 bases lay between the germline ends. The CDR3: CASSQGGRGNTEAFF. CDR3 DNA sequence: TGTGCCAGCAGCCAGGGAGGGAGGGGGAACACTGAAGCTTTCTTT. Full variable domain (rest looked up from reference TRBV3-1 and TRBJ1-1): DTAVSQTPKYLVTQMGNDKSIKCEQNLGHDTMYWYKQDSKKFLKIMFSYNNKELIINETVPNRFSPKSPDKAHLNLHINSLELGDSAVYFCASSQGGRGNTEAFFGQGTRLTVV.

V and J are TRBV6-5 and TRBJ1-2, with no clear D. The CDR3 consists of 16 residues. With 5 bases removed from V and 0 bases from J, the gap between germline ends came to 16 bases. Germline lookup yields CDR1 MNHEY and CDR2 SVGAGI. CDR3 nucleotide sequence: TGTGCCAGCAGTAAAGGACCCAGGAGGGCTAACTATGGCTACACCTTC. Translating it yields CASSKGPRRANYGYTF.

This clonotype was seen more than once but under ten times. The chain employs TRBV7-2 and TRBJ2-1; 8 bases match TRBD2. V shed 7 bases and J 0 bases; nucleotides not matched to a gene: 8. Germline CDR1 and CDR2: SGHTA and FQGNSA. The CDR3 is 16 residues long. The CDR3, as DNA: TGTGCCAGCAACTACGGGGGGGCCAGCTCCTACAATGAGCAGTTCTTC. Its protein product is CASNYGGASSYNEQFF.

This clonotype has only a few counts. The J gene is TRBJ2-3, the V gene TRBV5-4, with TRBD2 matching over 12 bases. V was pared by 0 bases and J by 7 bases, with 9 bases of the junction left unmatched. This CDR3 has 17 residues. Germline values: CDR1 SGHNT, CDR2 YYREEE (reference sequence). CDR3 loop: CASSLAVASGGDNTQYF. The CDR3 region has the DNA TGTGCCAGCAGCTTGGCCGTGGCTAGCGGGGGGGACAATACGCAGTATTTT. Using reference TRBV5-4 and TRBJ2-3 for the parts outside the CDR3, the full variable domain is ETGVTQSPTHLIKTRGQQVTLRCSSQSGHNTVSWYQQALGQGPQFIFQYYREEENGRGNFPPRFSGLQFPNYSSELNVNALELDDSALYLCASSLAVASGGDNTQYFGPGTRLTVL.

This clonotype was recorded many times. The V and J genes are TRBV7-9 and TRBJ1-6; the D is unclear. This CDR3 contains 13 residues. Trimming left V 1 base short and J 6 bases short, with 4 bases between. From germline, CDR1 is SEHNR and CDR2 FQNEAQ (reference sequence). The CDR3 spells CASSLEANSPLHF. As DNA, the CDR3 is TGTGCCAGCAGCTTAGAGGCTAATTCACCCCTCCACTTT. The whole variable domain, filled in from reference TRBV7-9 and TRBJ1-6, reads DTGVSQNPRHKITKRGQNVTFRCDPISEHNRLYWYRQTLGQGPEFLTYFQNEAQLEKSRLLSDRFSAERPKGSFSTLEIQRTEQGDSAMYLCASSLEANSPLHFGNGTRLTVT.

This clonotype was seen more than once but under ten times. The V call is TRBV4-2, the J call TRBJ2-2; tentative D call: TRBD2 (6 bases). The CDR3 is 16 residues long. V was trimmed by 0 bases and J by 3 bases, leaving 11 bases between them. Germline CDR1 is LGHNA and CDR2 is YNFKEQ. Here the CDR3 DNA reads TGTGCCAGCAGCCAAGAACCAGGGAGGTACACCGGGGAGCTGTTTTTT. Its protein is CASSQEPGRYTGELFF.

The sample holds many counts of this clonotype. This chain links TRBV29-1 with TRBJ1-1, with no clear D. The CDR3 is made up of 12 amino acids. Germline V gene data show CDR1 as SQVTM and CDR2 as ANQGSEA. Trimming took off 3 bases at V and 7 bases at J, with 12 bases between the two ends. This CDR3 is CSVDAQTREAFF. The CDR3 DNA reads as TGCAGCGTTGATGCCCAGACACGTGAAGCTTTCTTT.

Regarding this clonotype: A much more abundant neighbour one base away suggests this may be a read error. The CDR3 is CVSSWDSTTYEQYF. For the CDR3, the DNA is TGTGTCAGCAGCTGGGACAGCACGACCTACGAGCAGTACTTC. The V and J genes are TRBV7-2 and TRBJ2-7, with 7 bases identical to TRBD1. Germline V gives CDR1 SGHTA, CDR2 FQGNSA. The CDR3 spans 14 residues.

This clonotype was counted between two and nine times. The chain couples TRBV14 to TRBJ2-7, with D hard to call. V lost 1 base and J 2 bases, leaving 6 bases between the germline ends. Germline assignment: CDR1 SGHDN and CDR2 FVKESK. There are 13 residues in the CDR3. For the CDR3, the DNA is TGTGCCAGCAGCCAAGTGTACGCCTACGAGCAGTACTTC. This sequence encodes CASSQVYAYEQYF.

The rearrangement uses TRBV5-1 and TRBJ1-4; D uncertain. Germline values: CDR1 SGHRS, CDR2 YFSETQ. The CDR3 length is 13 residues. Trimming pared 5 bases from V and 5 bases from J, leaving 10 bases between. The DNA for the CDR3 is TGCGCCAGCAGGTCGTTGGGAAATGAAAAACTGTTTTTT. Its protein product is CASRSLGNEKLFF. Together with reference TRBV5-1 and TRBJ1-4, the CDR3 gives the full variable domain: KAGVTQTPRYLIKTRGQQVTLSCSPISGHRSVSWYQQTPGQGLQFLFEYFSETQRNKGNFPGRFSGRQFSNSRSEMNVSTLELGDSALYLCASRSLGNEKLFFGSGTQLSVL.

This clonotype was observed many times. This chain connects TRBV27 to TRBJ2-1; TRBD1 aligns across 7 bases. The CDR3 has 15 residues. Looked up from germline, CDR1 is MNHEY and CDR2 is SMNVEV (reference sequence). J gave up 4 bases and V 6 bases, and 9 bases lay outside the gene matches. The CDR3 reads CASRRQGMGYNEQFF. The CDR3 bases are TGTGCCAGCAGGCGACAGGGAATGGGTTACAATGAGCAGTTCTTC.

This clonotype appeared a few times. The DNA of the CDR3 is TGTGCCAGCAGTGAAAGTAGGGACAGCCTCATCTCTGGAAACACCATATATTTT. This encodes CASSESRDSLISGNTIYF. V gene TRBV2 combines with J gene TRBJ1-3, with TRBD1 matching over 7 bases. Germline V CDR1 and CDR2: SNHLY, FYNNEI. The V and J ends lost 2 bases and 0 bases, in that order; junction bases with no gene match: 10. The CDR3 has 18 residues.

In its sample, this clonotype was seen many times. J is TRBJ2-3 and V is TRBV9, with 8 bases aligning to TRBD2. Germline assignment: CDR1 SGDLS and CDR2 YYNGEE. Germline trimming cut 2 bases from V and 1 base from J; bases unmatched to any gene: 6. The CDR3 length is 16 residues. This CDR3 is CASSVPSSGRTDTQYF. In DNA form, the CDR3 reads TGTGCCAGCAGCGTCCCCTCTAGCGGGCGCACAGATACGCAGTATTTT.

This clonotype was detected ten times or more. The J gene is TRBJ2-2, the V gene TRBV2; possibly TRBD2 for D (6 bases). Germline-derived CDR1 and CDR2 are SNHLY and FYNNEI. Trimming stripped 7 bases from V and 4 bases from J, with 13 bases between. The CDR3 sequence is 14 residues long. CDR3 amino acids: CASNGGFLTGELFF. DNA of the CDR3: TGTGCCAGCAACGGGGGATTTCTCACCGGGGAGCTGTTTTTT.

The chain couples TRBV7-9 to TRBJ1-3, with D unresolved. Trimming removed 5 bases at V and 0 bases at J, with 17 bases between. This CDR3 is 17 amino acids long. The V gene's germline CDR1 is SEHNR and CDR2 FQNEAQ (reference sequence). This chain's CDR3 is CASSPLASGFSGNTIYF. The CDR3 nucleotides read TGTGCCAGCAGCCCACTCGCCTCAGGTTTCTCTGGAAACACCATATATTTT.

V is TRBV7-8 and J is TRBJ2-5; 8 bases line up with TRBD2. The germline V gene has CDR1 SGHVS and CDR2 FQNEAQ. CDR3 length equals 18 residues. V gave up 2 bases and J gave up 1 base; unmatched junction bases: 12. This chain's CDR3 is CASSLHLISGLGQETQYF. The CDR3 coding sequence is TGTGCCAGCAGCTTACACTTGATCTCGGGACTAGGCCAAGAGACCCAGTACTTC.

This clonotype was seen more than once but under ten times. The CDR3 nucleotides are TGTGCCAGCAGTTTCGTCGGGCCCCAGGTCTACGAGCAGTACTTC. Amino acid sequence: CASSFVGPQVYEQYF. The V call is TRBV7-3, the J call TRBJ2-7; unclear D gene. Trimming took off 6 bases at V and 3 bases at J, with 18 bases between the two ends. Germline V gene sequence: CDR1 SGHTA, CDR2 FQGTGA. The CDR3 covers 15 residues.

This chain connects TRBV18 to TRBJ2-3; 9 nucleotides agree with TRBD2. This CDR3 comprises 16 residues. Germline CDR1 KGHSH, CDR2 LQKENI. With 3 bases clipped from V and 4 bases from J, the junction kept 8 bases outside the gene matches. This chain's CDR3 is CASSPVLRGGPDTQYF. The CDR3 nucleotides read TGTGCCAGCTCACCCGTTCTGCGGGGGGGCCCAGATACGCAGTATTTT.

The genes are TRBV5-1 and TRBJ2-3; 7 bases agree with TRBD1. V shed 3 bases, J shed 3 bases, and the junction held 1 base outside the gene matches. In germline, CDR1 is SGHRS, CDR2 YFSETQ. CDR3 length: 13 amino acids. The CDR3 sequence: CASSWTGTDTQYF. The DNA of the CDR3 is TGCGCCAGCAGCTGGACAGGAACAGATACGCAGTATTTT.

This clonotype occurred many times. This sequence joins TRBV20-1 and TRBJ1-4; unclear D gene. The ends were cut back, 3 bases at V and 6 bases at J, with 11 bases in the middle. CDR1 is DFQATT, CDR2 SNEGSKA, per germline (reference sequence). The CDR3 has 13 residues. CDR3 coding DNA: TGCAGTGCTAGTTCTGGGAGTGATGAAAAACTGTTTTTT. Residues: CSASSGSDEKLFF.

This clonotype was detected ten times or more. The chain has TRBV12-3 or TRBV12-4 and TRBJ1-4; possible D gene TRBD1, 5 bases. The CDR3 sequence is 13 residues long. Trimming took off 4 bases at V and 4 bases at J, with 7 bases between the two ends. The CDR3 sequence: CASSSGLNEKLFF. The CDR3 nucleotides are TGTGCCAGCAGTTCAGGGCTTAATGAAAAACTGTTTTTT.

This clonotype has just a few counts. The chain uses TRBV4-2 and TRBJ2-2, with a weak D call TRBD2 (5 bases). Germline assignment: CDR1 LGHNA and CDR2 YNFKEQ. The CDR3 is 15 amino acids. Deletions cut 1 base from V and 4 bases from J, with 10 bases between. For the CDR3, the DNA is TGTGCCAGCAGCCAAGTAGAGGACTTCACCGGGGAGCTGTTTTTT. It translates to CASSQVEDFTGELFF.

This clonotype came up a few times. The rearrangement joins TRBV7-6 to TRBJ1-4; D is unclear. The CDR3 has 14 amino acids. Trimming shortened V by 1 base and J by 4 bases, and 7 bases separated the two germline ends. The germline CDR1 and CDR2 sequences are SGHVS and FNYEAQ. This chain's CDR3 is CASSLGLLNEKLFF. The CDR3 DNA reads TGTGCCAGCAGCTTAGGACTCCTTAATGAAAAACTGTTTTTT.